This T cell receptor beta chain was sequenced in a study of yellow fever vaccine responses in identical twins (dated by TCRdb to 2016 to 2018). Regarding the complete study: In the study, vaccine-responding T cell clones were precisely tracked in identical twins. Results the study describes overall, beyond this receptor: The authors reported that the T cell response to vaccination in identical twins appeared partly convergent and partly personalized.

With respect to this clonotype: Its antigen target is currently unknown. The sample holds no much larger clone one base away, and base qualities are not on file.

To prepare the library, RT-PCR was applied. The sequencer listed for this sample is Illumina HiSeq 2500. TCRdb reran the public reads through fastp at Q25 and MiXCR, keeping productive beta chains. Every CDR3 protein is listed once, alongside the most common genes and DNA of its rows. This sample comprises some 3,300 distinct CDR3 sequences, around 87% of them detected only once. Of the sample, 1.6% falls within the top ten clones. This receptor was taken from a woman aged 18-30 years who received the yellow fever vaccine. Donor details come from another sample of the same person, matched by shared clones. The specimen was T cells from blood (PBMCs), unsorted or a sorted subset (not recorded which), collected before or after yellow fever vaccination (not recorded which).

The CDR3: CASSQVTGNQPQHF. The DNA reads as follows: TGCGCCAGCAGCCAAGTTACAGGTAATCAGCCCCAGCATTTT. The chain joins TRBV4-1 to TRBJ1-5; possibly the D gene is TRBD1, per 5 matching bases. Per the germline V gene, MGHRA is the CDR1 and YSYEKL is the CDR2. The trim is 1 base for V and 4 bases for J, with a gap of 8 bases between the germline ends. The CDR3 goes from the cysteine to the phenylalanine over 14 residues. The entry retains the CDR3 DNA only, 42 bases that are in frame from base 1.